The T cell receptor (beta chain) described here comes from a study of TIL therapy for anti-PD-1-resistant metastatic lung cancer. For the study at large: Median tumor PD-L1 proportion score was roughly 5.9%. Tumors carried a median 1.5 non-synonymous mutations per megabase. Study-level findings and limits: Treatment-naive, never-smoker and oncogene-addicted patients were overrepresented in this highly selected cohort. Infused TIL clonotypes partially replaced the baseline blood repertoire, then decayed over months.

Trimming took off 0 bases at V and 0 bases at J, with 9 bases between the two ends. The CDR3 totals 15 residues. Germline assignment: CDR1 SGHNT and CDR2 YYREEE (reference sequence). This was the immunoSEQ v3 assay. Clones were read by immunoSEQ multiplex PCR, and TCRdb kept only the in-frame ones, dropping some. This table holds more than 35,000 clones, roughly 70% found once. Noted time point: pre-treatment sample, taken before nivolumab and TIL therapy. A word on this clone: What it binds is not known.

V and J are TRBV5-4 and TRBJ1-1; possibly TRBD1 for D (5 bases). This material consisted of blood, taken at baseline. The sequence was collected from a person aged 25 to 85 with non-small cell lung cancer. CDR3 protein: CASSLDQTVNTEAFF. CDR3 coding DNA: TGTGCCAGCAGCTTGGACCAGACAGTGAACACTGAAGCTTTCTTT.